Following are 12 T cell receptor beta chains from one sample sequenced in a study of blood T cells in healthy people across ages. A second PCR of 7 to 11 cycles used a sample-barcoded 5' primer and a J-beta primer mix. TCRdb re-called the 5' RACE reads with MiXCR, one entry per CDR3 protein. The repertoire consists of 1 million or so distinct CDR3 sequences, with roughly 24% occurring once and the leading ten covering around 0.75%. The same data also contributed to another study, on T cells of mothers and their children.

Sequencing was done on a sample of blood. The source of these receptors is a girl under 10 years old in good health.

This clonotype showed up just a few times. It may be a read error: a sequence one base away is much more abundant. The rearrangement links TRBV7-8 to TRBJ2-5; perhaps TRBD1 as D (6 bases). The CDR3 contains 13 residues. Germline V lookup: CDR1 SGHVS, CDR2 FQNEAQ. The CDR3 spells CACSPLEGTPGIF. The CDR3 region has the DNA TGTGCCTGCAGCCCACTAGAAGGGACACCAGGAATCTTC.

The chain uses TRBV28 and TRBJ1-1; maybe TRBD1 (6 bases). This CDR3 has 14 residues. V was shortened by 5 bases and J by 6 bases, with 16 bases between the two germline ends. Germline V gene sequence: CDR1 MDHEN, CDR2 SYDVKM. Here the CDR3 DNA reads TGTGCCAGCAGTAACCGGGACAACGTCGCTGAAGCTTTCTTT. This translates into CASSNRDNVAEAFF.

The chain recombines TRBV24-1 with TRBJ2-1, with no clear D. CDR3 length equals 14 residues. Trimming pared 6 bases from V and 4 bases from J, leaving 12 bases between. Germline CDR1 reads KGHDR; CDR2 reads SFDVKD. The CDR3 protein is CATSYIQAYNEQFF. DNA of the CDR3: TGTGCCACCAGTTACATCCAGGCTTACAATGAGCAGTTCTTC.

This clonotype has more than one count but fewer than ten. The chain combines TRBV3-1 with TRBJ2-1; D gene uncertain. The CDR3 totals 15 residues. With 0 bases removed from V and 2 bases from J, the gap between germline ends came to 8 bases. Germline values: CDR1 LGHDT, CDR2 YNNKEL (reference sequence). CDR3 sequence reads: CASSQDPAAYNEQFF. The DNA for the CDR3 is TGTGCCAGCAGCCAAGATCCGGCAGCCTACAATGAGCAGTTCTTC.

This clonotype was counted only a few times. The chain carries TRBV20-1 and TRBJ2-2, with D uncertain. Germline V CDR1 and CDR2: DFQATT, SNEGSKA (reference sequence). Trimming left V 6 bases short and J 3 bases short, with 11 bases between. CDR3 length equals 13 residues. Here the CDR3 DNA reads TGCAGTGCCCCCGCGGTGGACACCGGGGAGCTGTTTTTT. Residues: CSAPAVDTGELFF.

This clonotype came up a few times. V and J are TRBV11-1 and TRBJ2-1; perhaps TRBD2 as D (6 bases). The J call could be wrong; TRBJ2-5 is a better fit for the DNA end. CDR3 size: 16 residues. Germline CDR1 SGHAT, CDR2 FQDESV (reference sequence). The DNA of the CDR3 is TGTGCCAGCAGCTTAGACGGTGGAAGGGAGGAAGTGACCCAGTACTTC. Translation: CASSLDGGREEVTQYF.

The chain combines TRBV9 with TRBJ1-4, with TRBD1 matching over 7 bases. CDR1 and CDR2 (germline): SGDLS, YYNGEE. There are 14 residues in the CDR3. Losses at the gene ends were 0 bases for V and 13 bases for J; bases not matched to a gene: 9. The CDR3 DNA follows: TGTGCCAGCAGCGTAGACAACCAGGGGGGTCCACTGTTTTTT. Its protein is CASSVDNQGGPLFF.

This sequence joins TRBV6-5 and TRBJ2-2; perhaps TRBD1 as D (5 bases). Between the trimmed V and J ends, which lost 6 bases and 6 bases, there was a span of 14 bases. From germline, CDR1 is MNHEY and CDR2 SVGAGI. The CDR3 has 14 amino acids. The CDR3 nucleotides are TGTGCCAGCAGGGCCATTCAGGGTTCCGGGGAGCTGTTTTTT. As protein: CASRAIQGSGELFF.

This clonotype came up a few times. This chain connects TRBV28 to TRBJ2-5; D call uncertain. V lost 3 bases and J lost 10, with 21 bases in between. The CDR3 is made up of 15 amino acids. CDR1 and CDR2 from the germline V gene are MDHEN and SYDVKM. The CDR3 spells CASSFGRSQVSGQYF. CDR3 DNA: TGTGCCAGCAGTTTCGGGCGGTCTCAGGTCTCAGGCCAGTACTTC.

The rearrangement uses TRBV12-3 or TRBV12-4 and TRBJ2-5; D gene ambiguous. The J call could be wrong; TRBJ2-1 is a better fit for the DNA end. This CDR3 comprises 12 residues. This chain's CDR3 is CASSLAHSEQFF. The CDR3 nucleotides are TGTGCCAGCAGTTTAGCCCACAGTGAGCAGTTCTTC.

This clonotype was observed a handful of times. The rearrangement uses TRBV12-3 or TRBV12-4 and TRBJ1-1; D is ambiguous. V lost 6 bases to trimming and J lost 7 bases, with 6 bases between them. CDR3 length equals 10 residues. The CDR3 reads CASSQFEAFF. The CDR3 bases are TGTGCCAGCAGCCAATTTGAAGCTTTCTTT.

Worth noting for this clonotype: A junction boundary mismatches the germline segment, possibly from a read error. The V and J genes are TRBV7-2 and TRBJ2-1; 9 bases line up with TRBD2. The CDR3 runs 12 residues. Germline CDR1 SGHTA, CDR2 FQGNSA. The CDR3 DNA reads TGTGCCAGCAGCTTACCCGGGACTAGCCCTATCTTC. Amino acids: CASSLPGTSPIF.